Following are 26 T cell receptor beta chains from one sample sequenced in a study of blood T cells in healthy people across ages. Next came a second PCR, run for about 7 to 12 cycles, which used a sample-barcoded 5' primer along with a J-beta primer mix. TCRdb reanalysed the 5' RACE reads using MiXCR and keeps one entry per CDR3 protein. The table includes over 700,000 distinct CDR3 sequences, just under 25% detected once. The same data also went into a second study, on T cells of mothers and their children.

The sample consisted of blood. The source of these receptors is a boy aged 5-17 years in good health.

This clonotype appeared a few times. The chain links TRBV11-2 to TRBJ1-1; D is possibly TRBD1 (6 bases). Between the trimmed V and J ends, which lost 5 bases and 6 bases, there was a span of 10 bases. Germline CDR1 and CDR2: SGHAT and FQNNGV. This CDR3 comprises 12 residues. The CDR3 here is CASSPGQPEAFF. CDR3 in DNA: TGTGCCAGCAGCCCCGGACAGCCTGAAGCTTTCTTT.

The J gene is TRBJ1-4, the V gene TRBV6-5; a possible D gene is TRBD1 (6 bases). This CDR3 is built from 16 residues. CDR1 MNHEY and CDR2 SVGAGI come from the germline V gene. The V gene lost 0 bases and the J gene lost 6 bases, with 14 bases spanning the gap. The chain's CDR3 is CASSYSSIRGHEKLFF. In DNA, the CDR3 is TGTGCCAGCAGTTACTCGTCAATCAGGGGCCATGAAAAACTGTTTTTT.

V is TRBV7-9 and J is TRBJ1-4, with a tentative D call TRBD1 (5 bases). The V end lost 1 base, the J end lost 6 bases, and 12 bases lay between the germline ends. Germline CDR1 is SEHNR and CDR2 is FQNEAQ (reference sequence). This CDR3 is 15 amino acids long. The CDR3 bases are TGTGCCAGCAGCTTAGGGCCCCAGGGCGATGAAAAACTGTTTTTT. Amino acid sequence: CASSLGPQGDEKLFF.

The gene calls are TRBV19 and TRBJ1-1, with no clear D. CDR1 and CDR2 from the germline V gene are LNHDA and SQIVND (reference sequence). The ends were cut back, 4 bases at V and 4 bases at J, with 10 bases in the middle. The CDR3 is 13 amino acids. The CDR3 region is CASSRGFGTEAFF. The CDR3 DNA is TGTGCCAGTAGTAGGGGTTTTGGCACTGAAGCTTTCTTT. The whole variable domain, filled in from reference TRBV19 and TRBJ1-1, reads DGGITQSPKYLFRKEGQNVTLSCEQNLNHDAMYWYRQDPGQGLRLIYYSQIVNDFQKGDIAEGYSVSREKKESFPLTVTSAQKNPTAFYLCASSRGFGTEAFFGQGTRLTVV.

This clonotype was seen a handful of times. The rearrangement links TRBV4-1 to TRBJ1-5; 10 bases are shared with TRBD1. Germline-derived CDR1 and CDR2 are MGHRA and YSYEKL. V was clipped by 3 bases and J by 5 bases; unmatched bases: 4. There are 15 residues in the CDR3. The CDR3 spells CASSHGQGEDQPQHF. Here the CDR3 DNA reads TGCGCCAGCAGCCATGGACAGGGGGAGGATCAGCCCCAGCATTTT.

V and J are TRBV11-2 and TRBJ1-4, with TRBD1 as a possible D gene (5 bases). V lost 2 bases and J lost 8, with 12 bases in between. Germline CDR1 reads SGHAT; CDR2 reads FQNNGV. This CDR3 contains 14 residues. CDR3 DNA: TGTGCCAGCAGCTTAAGAGGGGTTGGGGAAAAACTGTTTTTT. Its protein product is CASSLRGVGEKLFF.

The V call is TRBV5-1, the J call TRBJ2-7, with a tentative D call TRBD2 (5 bases). This CDR3 comprises 14 residues. In germline, CDR1 is SGHRS, CDR2 YFSETQ. Trimming cost V 2 bases and J 4 bases, with 13 bases left between them. This CDR3 is CASSFYLTKYEQYF. The CDR3 DNA sequence: TGCGCCAGCAGCTTTTATTTGACTAAGTACGAGCAGTACTTC.

The chain combines TRBV6-1 with TRBJ1-4; no clear D gene. This CDR3 is built from 14 residues. V gave up 1 base and J gave up 10 bases, with 13 bases separating them. Per germline, CDR1 MNHNS and CDR2 SASEGT. Here the CDR3 DNA reads TGTGCCAGCAGTGAAGGGGAATCCGGCGGAAAACTGTTTTTT. Its protein is CASSEGESGGKLFF.

The chain combines TRBV24-1 with TRBJ1-2, with D unclear. Trimming removed 4 bases at V and 2 bases at J, with 10 bases between. The CDR3 is 14 residues long. The germline V gene encodes CDR1 KGHDR and CDR2 SFDVKD. In nucleotides, the CDR3 is TGTGCCACCAGTGACTACGGACGGAACTATGGCTACACCTTC. Amino acids: CATSDYGRNYGYTF.

V is TRBV19 and J is TRBJ2-5, with 10 bases aligning to TRBD2. The germline V gene has CDR1 LNHDA and CDR2 SQIVND (reference sequence). The CDR3 length is 14 residues. Unmatched junction bases numbered 7, after V lost 10 bases and J lost 2 bases. The DNA for the CDR3 is TGTGCCACAAATAGCGGGGGGAATCAAGAGACCCAGTACTTC. It specifies CATNSGGNQETQYF.

This clonotype was observed a handful of times. CDR3 amino acids: CASSLSDSSYNEQFF. CDR3 nucleotides: TGCGCCAGCAGCTTATCCGACAGTTCCTACAATGAGCAGTTCTTC. The J gene is TRBJ2-1, the V gene TRBV5-1, with D perhaps matching TRBD1 (5 bases). Germline V gene data show CDR1 as SGHRS and CDR2 as YFSETQ. V lost 2 bases to trimming and J lost 1 base, with 10 bases between them. This CDR3 spans 15 amino acids.

The chain combines TRBV10-2 with TRBJ2-5; D not resolved. V lost 6 bases to trimming and J lost 2 bases, with 7 bases between them. The CDR3 consists of 12 residues. Germline CDR1 WSHSY, CDR2 SAAADI. The CDR3 loop is CASRGLQETQYF. The CDR3 DNA reads as TGCGCCAGCAGGGGATTGCAAGAGACCCAGTACTTC.

A few counts support this clonotype. The chain has TRBV6-6 and TRBJ1-6, with a possible D match to TRBD1 (5 bases). Germline CDR1 MNHNY, CDR2 SVGAGI (reference sequence). CDR3 length: 14 amino acids. Trimming removed 4 bases from V and 7 bases from J, with 11 bases in between. The CDR3 spells CASSSGTLNSPLHF. CDR3 nucleotide sequence: TGTGCCAGCAGTTCCGGGACGTTGAATTCACCCCTCCACTTT.

This clonotype was observed a handful of times. The chain couples TRBV6-6 to TRBJ2-2; no reliable D call. Deletions cut 4 bases from V and 4 bases from J, with 10 bases between. Per germline, CDR1 MNHNY and CDR2 SVGAGI (reference sequence). This CDR3 is built from 14 residues. CDR3 sequence reads: CASSSARGTGELFF. For the CDR3, the DNA is TGTGCCAGCAGTTCGGCCCGAGGCACCGGGGAGCTGTTTTTT.

The chain uses TRBV7-3 and TRBJ2-7; 9 bases match TRBD2. This CDR3 has 15 residues. Trimming cost V 1 base and J 9 bases; bases outside gene matches: 10. Germline CDR1 is SGHTA and CDR2 is FQGTGA. The DNA for the CDR3 is TGTGCCAGCAGCTTAAATGCGGGAGGGCCCCACGCGCAGTACTTC. It translates to CASSLNAGGPHAQYF. Using reference TRBV7-3 and TRBJ2-7 for the parts outside the CDR3, the full variable domain is GAGVSQTPSNKVTEKGKYVELRCDPISGHTALYWYRQSLGQGPEFLIYFQGTGAADDSGLPNDRFFAVRPEGSVSTLKIQRTERGDSAVYLCASSLNAGGPHAQYFGPGTRLTVT.

This sequence joins TRBV11-2 and TRBJ1-2; no definite D call. The CDR3 has 13 amino acids. The germline V and J ends were trimmed by 3 bases and 5 bases, with 10 bases remaining between them. Per germline, CDR1 SGHAT and CDR2 FQNNGV. In DNA form, the CDR3 reads TGTGCCAGCAGCTTCAAGACACTTTATGGCTACACCTTC. This translates into CASSFKTLYGYTF.

This clonotype turned up a few times. The J gene is TRBJ1-4, the V gene TRBV23-1; maybe TRBD1 (5 bases). TRBV23-1 is designated an ORF whose function remains uncertain. The CDR3 runs 16 residues. V lost 2 bases to trimming and J lost 2 bases, with 12 bases between them. CDR3 coding DNA: TGCGCCAGCAGTCAAATTTCGGGGGAGACTAATGAAAAACTGTTTTTT. Its protein is CASSQISGETNEKLFF.

The rearrangement uses TRBV20-1 and TRBJ1-4; unclear D gene. The V end lost 2 bases, the J end lost 6 bases, and 16 bases lay between the germline ends. Germline assignment: CDR1 DFQATT and CDR2 SNEGSKA (reference sequence). The CDR3 has 15 residues. This CDR3 reads CSARPHLVLDEKLFF. Written as DNA, the CDR3 is TGCAGTGCTAGACCCCATTTGGTCCTTGATGAAAAACTGTTTTTT.

This clonotype was seen more than once but under ten times. V and J are TRBV7-9 and TRBJ2-7; D remains ambiguous. V was trimmed by 2 bases and J by 5 bases, leaving 4 bases between them. CDR1 SEHNR and CDR2 FQNEAQ come from the germline V gene (reference sequence). There are 11 residues in the CDR3. CDR3 region: CASSLKNEQYF. The CDR3 coding sequence is TGTGCCAGCAGCTTAAAGAACGAGCAGTACTTC.

V usage is TRBV5-6 and J usage is TRBJ2-7; D ambiguous. Germline loops: CDR1 SGHDT, CDR2 YYEEEE. The CDR3 length is 15 residues. Trimming shortened V by 0 bases and J by 5 bases, and 15 bases separated the two germline ends. CDR3 in DNA: TGTGCCAGCAGCTTGGAGCAGACTCCCGCCAACGAGCAGTACTTC. It encodes CASSLEQTPANEQYF.

This clonotype was picked up a small number of times. This chain uses TRBV3-1 with TRBJ2-7; D gene unclear. Germline CDR1 reads LGHDT; CDR2 reads YNNKEL (reference sequence). V lost 5 bases and J lost 6, with 11 bases in between. This CDR3 is built from 12 residues. For the CDR3, the DNA is TGTGCCAGCAGCGCACTGTCGGGCGAGCAGTACTTC. This encodes CASSALSGEQYF.

CDR3 in amino acids: CASSEGVRFSPGANVLTF. The CDR3 DNA follows: TGTGCCAGCAGTGAAGGTGTCAGATTCTCTCCTGGGGCCAACGTCCTGACTTTC. This chain links TRBV2 with TRBJ2-6; no reliable D call. There are 18 residues in the CDR3. CDR1 is SNHLY, CDR2 FYNNEI, per germline. V dropped 1 base and J dropped 2 bases, with 15 bases sitting between them.

This rearrangement joins TRBV20-1 to TRBJ2-3, with no clear D. V was clipped by 1 base and J by 0 bases, with 14 bases between them. Per germline, CDR1 DFQATT and CDR2 SNEGSKA (reference sequence). The CDR3 is made up of 16 amino acids. The CDR3 here is CSARVRFGASTDTQYF. CDR3 nucleotides: TGCAGTGCTAGAGTCCGATTTGGTGCTAGCACAGATACGCAGTATTTT.

J is TRBJ1-1 and V is TRBV10-3; the D gene is possibly TRBD1 (6 bases). Trimming left V 5 bases short and J 0 bases short, with 10 bases between. Germline assignment: CDR1 ENHRY and CDR2 SYGVKD. The CDR3 consists of 14 residues. CDR3 sequence reads: CAISLDRMNTEAFF. CDR3 nucleotide sequence: TGTGCCATCAGTCTGGACAGAATGAACACTGAAGCTTTCTTT.

This chain uses TRBV6-2 or TRBV6-3 with TRBJ1-2; D remains unclear. CDR1 and CDR2 (germline): MNHEY, SVGEGT. V gave up 1 base and J gave up 0 bases, with 9 bases separating them. The CDR3 is 15 amino acids. CDR3 residues: CASSYLREANYGYTF. The CDR3 nucleotides are TGTGCCAGCAGTTACTTGAGAGAAGCTAACTATGGCTACACCTTC.

This clonotype has just a few counts. V and J are TRBV11-3 and TRBJ2-3, with 12 bases that match TRBD2. J lost 9 bases, V lost 5 bases, and 3 bases had no gene match. The CDR3 runs 13 residues. Germline-derived CDR1 and CDR2 are SGHNT and YENEEA. This CDR3 is CASSPGTSGTQYF. CDR3 DNA sequence: TGTGCCAGCAGCCCAGGGACTAGCGGGACGCAGTATTTT.